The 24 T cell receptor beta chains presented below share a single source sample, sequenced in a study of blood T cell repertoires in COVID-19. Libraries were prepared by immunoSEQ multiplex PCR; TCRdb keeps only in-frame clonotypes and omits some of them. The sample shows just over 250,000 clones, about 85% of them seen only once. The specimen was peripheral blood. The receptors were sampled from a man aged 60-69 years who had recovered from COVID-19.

In DNA, the CDR3 is TGTGCCTGCAACAGGGGGCGCGATTCACCCCTCCACTTT. This gives the protein CACNRGRDSPLHF. This rearrangement joins TRBV6-5 to TRBJ1-6; 9 positions match TRBD1. J was trimmed by 8 bases and V by 11 bases; bases with no gene match: 7. Germline V gives CDR1 MNHEY, CDR2 SVGAGI. This CDR3 region has 13 residues.

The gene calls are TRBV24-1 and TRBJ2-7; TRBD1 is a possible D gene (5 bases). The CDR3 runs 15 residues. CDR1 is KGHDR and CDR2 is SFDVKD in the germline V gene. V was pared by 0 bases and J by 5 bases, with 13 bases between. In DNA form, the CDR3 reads TGTGCCACCAGTGATTTGAATAGGGGCGGCAACGAGCAGTACTTC. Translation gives CATSDLNRGGNEQYF.

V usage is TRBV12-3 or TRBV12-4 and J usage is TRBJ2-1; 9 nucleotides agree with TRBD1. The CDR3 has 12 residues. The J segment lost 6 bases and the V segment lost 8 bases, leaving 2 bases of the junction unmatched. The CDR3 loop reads CASSTGGNEQFF. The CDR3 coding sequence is TGTGCCAGCTCGACAGGGGGCAATGAGCAGTTCTTC.

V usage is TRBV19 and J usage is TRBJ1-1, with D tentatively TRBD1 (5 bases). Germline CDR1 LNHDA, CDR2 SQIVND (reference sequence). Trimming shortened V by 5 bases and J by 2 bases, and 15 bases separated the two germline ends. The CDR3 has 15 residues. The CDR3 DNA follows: TGTGCCAGTAGTCCGCGACAGACCTTTAACACTGAAGCTTTCTTT. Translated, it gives CASSPRQTFNTEAFF.

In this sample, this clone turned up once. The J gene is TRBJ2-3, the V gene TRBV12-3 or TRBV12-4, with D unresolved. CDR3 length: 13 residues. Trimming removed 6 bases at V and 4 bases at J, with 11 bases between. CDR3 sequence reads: CASSHLGADTQYF. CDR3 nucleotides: TGTGCCAGCAGCCACCTGGGCGCAGATACGCAGTATTTT.

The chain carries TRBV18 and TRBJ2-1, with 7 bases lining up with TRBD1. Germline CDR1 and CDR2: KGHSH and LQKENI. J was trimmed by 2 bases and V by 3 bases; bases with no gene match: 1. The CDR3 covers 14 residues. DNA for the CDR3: TGTGCCAGCTCACCGGGACAGACCTACAATGAGCAGTTCTTC. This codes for CASSPGQTYNEQFF.

The CDR3 DNA sequence: TGCGCCAGCAGCGACAACAGGGTCCCAAATGAAAAACTGTTTTTT. Translating gives CASSDNRVPNEKLFF. The chain has TRBV5-1 and TRBJ1-4, with a tentative D call TRBD1 (6 bases). The CDR3 runs 15 residues. Trimming pared 4 bases from V and 5 bases from J, leaving 15 bases between. Germline CDR1 SGHRS, CDR2 YFSETQ.

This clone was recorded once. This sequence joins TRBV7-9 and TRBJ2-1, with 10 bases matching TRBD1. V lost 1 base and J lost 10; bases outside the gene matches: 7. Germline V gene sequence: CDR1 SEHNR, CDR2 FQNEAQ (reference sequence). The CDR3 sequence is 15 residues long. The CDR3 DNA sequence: TGTGCCAGCAGCTTAGAGGGGACAGGGGACCGAGAGCAGTTCTTC. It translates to CASSLEGTGDREQFF.

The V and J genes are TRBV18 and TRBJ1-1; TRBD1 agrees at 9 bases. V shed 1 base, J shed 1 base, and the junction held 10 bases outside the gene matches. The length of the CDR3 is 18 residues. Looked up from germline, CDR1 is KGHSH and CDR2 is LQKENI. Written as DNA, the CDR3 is TGTGCCAGCTCACCACGCCGGACAGGGGAGAGGGGGAACACTGAAGCTTTCTTT. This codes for CASSPRRTGERGNTEAFF.

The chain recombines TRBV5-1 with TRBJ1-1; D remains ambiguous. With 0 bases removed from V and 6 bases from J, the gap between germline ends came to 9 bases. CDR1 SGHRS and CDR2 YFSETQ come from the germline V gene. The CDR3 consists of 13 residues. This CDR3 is CASSLGVTSEAFF. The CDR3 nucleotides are TGCGCCAGCAGCTTGGGAGTCACTTCTGAAGCTTTCTTT.

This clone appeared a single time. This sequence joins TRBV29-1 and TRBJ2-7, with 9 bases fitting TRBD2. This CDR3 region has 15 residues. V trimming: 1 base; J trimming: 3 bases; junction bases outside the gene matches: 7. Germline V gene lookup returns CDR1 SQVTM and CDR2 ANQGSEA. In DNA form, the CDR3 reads TGCAGCGTTGAAGGGCTAGCGGGGAAAGTCTACGAGCAGTACTTC. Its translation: CSVEGLAGKVYEQYF.

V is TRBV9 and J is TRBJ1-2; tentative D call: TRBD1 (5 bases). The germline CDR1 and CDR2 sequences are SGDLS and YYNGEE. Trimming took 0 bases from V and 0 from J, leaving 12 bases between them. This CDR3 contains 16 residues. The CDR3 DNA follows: TGTGCCAGCAGCGTAGTTGCACAGGTCACTAACTATGGCTACACCTTC. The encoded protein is CASSVVAQVTNYGYTF. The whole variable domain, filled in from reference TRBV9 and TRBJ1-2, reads DSGVTQTPKHLITATGQRVTLRCSPRSGDLSVYWYQQSLDQGLQFLIQYYNGEERAKGNILERFSAQQFPDLHSELNLSSLELGDSALYFCASSVVAQVTNYGYTFGSGTRLTVV.

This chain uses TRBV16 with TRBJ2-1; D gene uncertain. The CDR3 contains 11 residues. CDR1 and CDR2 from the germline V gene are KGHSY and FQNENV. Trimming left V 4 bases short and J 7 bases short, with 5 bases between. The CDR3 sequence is CASSPLNEQFF. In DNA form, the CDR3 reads TGTGCCAGCAGCCCTCTAAATGAGCAGTTCTTC.

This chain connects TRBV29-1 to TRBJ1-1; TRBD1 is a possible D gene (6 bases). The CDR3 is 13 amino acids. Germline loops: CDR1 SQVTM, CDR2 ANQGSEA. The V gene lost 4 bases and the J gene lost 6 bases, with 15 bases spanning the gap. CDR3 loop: CSVVRGAVSEAFF. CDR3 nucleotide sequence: TGCAGCGTTGTGCGGGGGGCTGTATCTGAAGCTTTCTTT.

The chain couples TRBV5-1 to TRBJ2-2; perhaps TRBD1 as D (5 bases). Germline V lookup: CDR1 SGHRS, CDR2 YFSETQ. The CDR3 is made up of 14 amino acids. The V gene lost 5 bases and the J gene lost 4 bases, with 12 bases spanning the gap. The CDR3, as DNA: TGCGCCAGCAGACCGGACATATCCACCGGGGAGCTGTTTTTT. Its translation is CASRPDISTGELFF.

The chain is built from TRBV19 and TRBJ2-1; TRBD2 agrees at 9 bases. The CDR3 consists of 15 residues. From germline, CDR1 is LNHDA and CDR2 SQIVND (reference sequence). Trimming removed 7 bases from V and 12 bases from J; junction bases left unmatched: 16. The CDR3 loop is CASTALAGGTLGQFF. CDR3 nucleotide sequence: TGTGCCAGTACCGCCCTCGCGGGGGGGACCTTAGGGCAGTTCTTC. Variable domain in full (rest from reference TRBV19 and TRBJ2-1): DGGITQSPKYLFRKEGQNVTLSCEQNLNHDAMYWYRQDPGQGLRLIYYSQIVNDFQKGDIAEGYSVSREKKESFPLTVTSAQKNPTAFYLCASTALAGGTLGQFFGPGTRLTVL.

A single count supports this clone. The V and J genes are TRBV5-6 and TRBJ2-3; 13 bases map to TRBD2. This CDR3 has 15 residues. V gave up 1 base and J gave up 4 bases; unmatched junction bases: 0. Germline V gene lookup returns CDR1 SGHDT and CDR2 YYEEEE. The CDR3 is CASSLTSGGADTQYF. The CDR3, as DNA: TGTGCCAGCAGCTTGACTAGCGGGGGGGCAGATACGCAGTATTTT. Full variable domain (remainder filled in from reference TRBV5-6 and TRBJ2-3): DAGVTQSPTHLIKTRGQQVTLRCSPKSGHDTVSWYQQALGQGPQFIFQYYEEEERQRGNFPDRFSGHQFPNYSSELNVNALLLGDSALYLCASSLTSGGADTQYFGPGTRLTVL.

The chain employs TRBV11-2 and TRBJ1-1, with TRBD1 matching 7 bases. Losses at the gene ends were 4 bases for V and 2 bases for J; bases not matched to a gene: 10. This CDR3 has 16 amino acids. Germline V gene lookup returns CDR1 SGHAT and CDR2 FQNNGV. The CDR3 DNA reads TGTGCCAGCAGCTCCCCGGATGGGACAGCTAACACTGAAGCTTTCTTT. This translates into CASSSPDGTANTEAFF.

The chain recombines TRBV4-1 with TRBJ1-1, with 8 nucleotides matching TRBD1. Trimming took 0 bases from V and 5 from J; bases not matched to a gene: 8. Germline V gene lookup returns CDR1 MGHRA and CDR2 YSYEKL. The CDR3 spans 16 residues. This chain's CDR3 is CASSQEFSRGRTEAFF. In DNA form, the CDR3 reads TGCGCCAGCAGCCAAGAATTCTCCAGGGGGCGGACTGAAGCTTTCTTT.

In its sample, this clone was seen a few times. The CDR3 sequence is CASSLGAGALGSYEQYF. In nucleotides, the CDR3 is TGTGCCAGCAGCTTGGGGGCGGGGGCCCTTGGCTCCTACGAGCAGTACTTC. The genes are TRBV5-6 and TRBJ2-7; perhaps TRBD2 as D (7 bases). The CDR3 loop spans 17 amino acids. Trimming shortened V by 0 bases and J by 0 bases, and 16 bases separated the two germline ends. The germline CDR1 and CDR2 sequences are SGHDT and YYEEEE.

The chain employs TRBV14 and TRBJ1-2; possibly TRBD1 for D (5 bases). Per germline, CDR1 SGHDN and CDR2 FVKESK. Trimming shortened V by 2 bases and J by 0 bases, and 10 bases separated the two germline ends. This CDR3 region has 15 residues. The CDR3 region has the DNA TGTGCCAGCAGCCAAAGACAGCTCCCTAACTATGGCTACACCTTC. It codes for CASSQRQLPNYGYTF. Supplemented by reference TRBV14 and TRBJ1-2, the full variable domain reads EAGVTQFPSHSVIEKGQTVTLRCDPISGHDNLYWYRRVMGKEIKFLLHFVKESKQDESGMPNNRFLAERTGGTYSTLKVQPAELEDSGVYFCASSQRQLPNYGYTFGSGTRLTVV.

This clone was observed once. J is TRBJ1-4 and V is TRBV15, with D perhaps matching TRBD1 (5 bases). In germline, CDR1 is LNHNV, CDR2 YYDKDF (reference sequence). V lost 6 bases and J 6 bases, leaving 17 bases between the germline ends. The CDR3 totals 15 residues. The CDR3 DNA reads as TGTGCCACCAGTCGGGGGTCAAGTGGGGATGAAAAACTGTTTTTT. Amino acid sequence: CATSRGSSGDEKLFF.

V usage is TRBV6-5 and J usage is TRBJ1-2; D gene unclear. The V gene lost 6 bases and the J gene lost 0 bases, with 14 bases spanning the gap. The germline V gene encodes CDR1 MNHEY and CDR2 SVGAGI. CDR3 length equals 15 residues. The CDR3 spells CASRRIEDPNYGYTF. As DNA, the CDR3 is TGTGCCAGCAGGCGTATAGAGGATCCTAACTATGGCTACACCTTC.

CDR3 sequence (DNA): TGTGCCAGCAGCTTAGTGGCCCTGGGAATTGGTCAGCGGAATGAGCAGTTCTTC. Translating gives CASSLVALGIGQRNEQFF. This chain links TRBV11-2 with TRBJ2-1, with TRBD2 as a possible D gene (5 bases). Looked up from germline, CDR1 is SGHAT and CDR2 is FQNNGV. The length of the CDR3 is 18 residues. Trimming removed 1 base at V and 7 bases at J, with 23 bases between.